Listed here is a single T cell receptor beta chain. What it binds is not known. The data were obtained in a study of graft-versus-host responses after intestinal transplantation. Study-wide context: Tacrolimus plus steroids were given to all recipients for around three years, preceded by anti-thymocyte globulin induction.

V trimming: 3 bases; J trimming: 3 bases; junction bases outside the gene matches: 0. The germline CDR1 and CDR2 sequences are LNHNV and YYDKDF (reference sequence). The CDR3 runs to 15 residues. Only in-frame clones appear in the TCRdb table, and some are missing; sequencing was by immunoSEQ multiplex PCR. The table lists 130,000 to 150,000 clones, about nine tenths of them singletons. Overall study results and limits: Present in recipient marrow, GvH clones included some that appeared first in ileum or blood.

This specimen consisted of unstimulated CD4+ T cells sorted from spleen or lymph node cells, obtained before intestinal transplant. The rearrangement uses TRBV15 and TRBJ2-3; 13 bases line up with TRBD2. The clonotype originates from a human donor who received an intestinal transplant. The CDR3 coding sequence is TGTGCCACCAGCAGGACTAGCGGGAGGACAGATACGCAGTATTTT. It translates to CATSRTSGRTDTQYF.